The rows below give T cell receptor beta chains drawn from one sample of a study of cytomegalovirus exposure and HLA in healthy donors. Profiled with immunoSEQ multiplex PCR; TCRdb holds only in-frame clones, not every one. The repertoire consists of 200,000 to 250,000 clones, with around nine tenths occurring once and the leading ten covering 1%. The sample consisted of PBMCs. These receptors originate from a woman aged 18-29 years in good health and CMV-seronegative. CDR3s include the opening cysteine and the closing phenylalanine or tryptophan. D genes are given only for firm matches. Clone size is stated in some rows and not others, as once, few, many or a class when expanded.

v_call: TRBV30
clone_size: -
d_call: -
j_call: TRBJ1-2
cdr3_aa: CAWARQGRDGYTF
cdr3_nt: TGTGCCTGGGCCCGGCAGGGTCGCGATGGCTACACCTTC

v_call: TRBV23-1
clone_size: -
d_call: -
j_call: TRBJ1-4
cdr3_aa: CASSHYHRDSVGEKLFF
cdr3_nt: TGCGCCAGCAGTCACTACCACAGGGATAGTGTCGGCGAAAAACTGTTTTTT

v_call: TRBV25-1
clone_size: -
d_call: -
j_call: TRBJ2-5
cdr3_aa: CASSEPLFEETQYF
cdr3_nt: TGTGCCAGCAGTGAACCCTTATTCGAGGAGACCCAGTACTTC

v_call: TRBV4-1
clone_size: once
d_call: TRBD2
j_call: TRBJ2-2
cdr3_aa: CASSQAGGRTGELFF
cdr3_nt: TGCGCCAGCAGCCAAGCGGGAGGACGGACCGGGGAGCTGTTTTTT

v_call: TRBV5-1
clone_size: -
d_call: -
j_call: TRBJ2-5
cdr3_aa: CASRAGQTQETQYF
cdr3_nt: TGCGCCAGCAGGGCGGGACAGACCCAAGAGACCCAGTACTTC

v_call: TRBV11-2
clone_size: once
d_call: -
j_call: TRBJ2-2
cdr3_aa: CASSLTQGYGELFF
cdr3_nt: TGTGCCAGCAGCTTAACCCAGGGCTACGGGGAGCTGTTTTTT

v_call: TRBV5-1
clone_size: -
d_call: -
j_call: TRBJ2-6
cdr3_aa: CASSLGHRSGGANVLTF
cdr3_nt: TGCGCCAGCAGCTTGGGACACCGCTCAGGGGGGGCCAACGTCCTGACTTTC

v_call: TRBV5-5
clone_size: -
d_call: TRBD1
j_call: TRBJ1-5
cdr3_aa: CASSSQGEGNQPQHF
cdr3_nt: TGTGCCAGCAGCTCACAGGGGGAGGGCAATCAGCCCCAGCATTTT

v_call: TRBV19
clone_size: -
d_call: -
j_call: TRBJ1-1
cdr3_aa: CASSGVSRPEAFF
cdr3_nt: TGTGCCAGCTCAGGGGTGAGTCGACCTGAAGCTTTCTTT

v_call: TRBV4-3
clone_size: -
d_call: -
j_call: TRBJ2-3
cdr3_aa: CASSQEVAGLNTDTQYF
cdr3_nt: TGCGCCAGCAGCCAAGAGGTTGCGGGGCTTAACACAGATACGCAGTATTTT

v_call: TRBV27
clone_size: -
d_call: TRBD2
j_call: TRBJ2-1
cdr3_aa: CASSLSRGGYNEQFF
cdr3_nt: TGTGCCAGCAGTTTATCTCGGGGGGGCTACAATGAGCAGTTCTTC

v_call: TRBV6-5
clone_size: once
d_call: -
j_call: TRBJ1-2
cdr3_aa: CASSYVGLGVVYGYTF
cdr3_nt: TGTGCCAGCAGTTACGTCGGACTGGGTGTAGTCTATGGCTACACCTTC

v_call: TRBV5-1
clone_size: -
d_call: TRBD1
j_call: TRBJ2-5
cdr3_aa: CASSLSGGAETQYF
cdr3_nt: TGCGCCAGCAGCTTGTCAGGGGGCGCAGAGACCCAGTACTTC

v_call: TRBV4-3
clone_size: few
d_call: -
j_call: TRBJ2-7
cdr3_aa: CASSQAEFHEQYF
cdr3_nt: TGCGCCAGCAGCCAAGCCGAGTTCCACGAGCAGTACTTC

v_call: TRBV6-1
clone_size: -
d_call: TRBD1
j_call: TRBJ2-1
cdr3_aa: CASSVQGWGNEQFF
cdr3_nt: TGTGCCAGCAGTGTACAGGGGTGGGGCAATGAGCAGTTCTTC

v_call: TRBV4-1
clone_size: -
d_call: -
j_call: TRBJ2-2
cdr3_aa: CASSQDFQGWSGELFF
cdr3_nt: TGCGCCAGCAGCCAAGATTTCCAGGGGTGGTCCGGGGAGCTGTTTTTT

v_call: TRBV4-1
clone_size: -
d_call: -
j_call: TRBJ1-2
cdr3_aa: CASSQDGLYGYTF
cdr3_nt: TGCGCCAGCAGCCAAGATGGCCTCTATGGCTACACCTTC

v_call: TRBV4-2
clone_size: -
d_call: TRBD2
j_call: TRBJ2-2
cdr3_aa: CASTMTSGGGWGELFF
cdr3_nt: TGTGCCAGCACCATGACTAGCGGGGGTGGATGGGGGGAGCTGTTTTTT

v_call: TRBV7-2
clone_size: -
d_call: -
j_call: TRBJ2-7
cdr3_aa: CASSWSGTNYEQYF
cdr3_nt: TGTGCCAGCAGCTGGTCCGGGACAAACTACGAGCAGTACTTC

v_call: TRBV7-8
clone_size: -
d_call: -
j_call: TRBJ1-4
cdr3_aa: CASSFVTGATNEKLFF
cdr3_nt: TGTGCCAGCAGCTTTGTAACGGGGGCAACTAATGAAAAACTGTTTTTT

v_call: TRBV4-3
clone_size: -
d_call: -
j_call: TRBJ1-5
cdr3_aa: CASSQVAVIWPQHF
cdr3_nt: TGCGCCAGCAGCCAAGTGGCAGTTATCTGGCCCCAGCATTTT

v_call: TRBV7-2
clone_size: -
d_call: -
j_call: TRBJ1-3
cdr3_aa: CASSLVGTLSSGNTIYF
cdr3_nt: TGTGCCAGCAGCTTAGTGGGCACACTGAGCTCTGGAAACACCATATATTTT

v_call: TRBV5-6
clone_size: -
d_call: -
j_call: TRBJ1-5
cdr3_aa: CASSSRAGNQPQHF
cdr3_nt: TGTGCCAGCAGCTCCCGGGCGGGAAATCAGCCCCAGCATTTT

v_call: TRBV18
clone_size: -
d_call: -
j_call: TRBJ1-5
cdr3_aa: CASSLQGHSNQPQHF
cdr3_nt: TGTGCCAGCTCACTACAGGGCCATAGCAATCAGCCCCAGCATTTT